Below are 21 T cell receptor beta chains sequenced from a single sample in a study of OX40 agonist ivuxolimab in advanced cancers. Data came from immunoSEQ multiplex PCR; TCRdb stores just in-frame clones and leaves some out. Here the sample spans around 90,000 clones, approximately 90% being singletons. The sample here was CD4+ or CD8+ T cells sorted from blood, taken in a trial of the OX40 agonist ivuxolimab. The source is an adult with an advanced solid tumor such as melanoma, head and neck, liver or kidney cancer.

J is TRBJ2-7 and V is TRBV11-2, with D perhaps matching TRBD2 (6 bases). Trimming took off 6 bases at V and 7 bases at J, with 16 bases between the two ends. The length of the CDR3 is 13 residues. Per germline, CDR1 SGHAT and CDR2 FQNNGV. Written as DNA, the CDR3 is TGTGCCAGCAGTCCTGAGCGGGTTGGGGAGCAGTACTTC. This translates into CASSPERVGEQYF.

This rearrangement joins TRBV2 to TRBJ2-3, with 13 bases identical to TRBD2. The CDR3 covers 15 residues. The germline V gene has CDR1 SNHLY and CDR2 FYNNEI. V dropped 6 bases and J dropped 4; count of bases not matched to a gene: 4. This chain's CDR3 is CASRGLAGRADTQYF. CDR3 sequence (DNA): TGTGCCAGCAGGGGACTAGCGGGAAGGGCAGATACGCAGTATTTT.

This clone was seen only a few times. The gene calls are TRBV4-1 and TRBJ2-7; no clear D. CDR3 length: 13 residues. Germline-derived CDR1 and CDR2 are MGHRA and YSYEKL. The V end was cut by 4 bases, the J end by 7 bases, with 14 bases between. CDR3 coding DNA: TGCGCCAGCAGCCCAGACCGTTTACGTGAGCAGTACTTC. This sequence encodes CASSPDRLREQYF.

This chain connects TRBV6-6 to TRBJ2-2; 9 nucleotides line up with TRBD1. The germline V gene has CDR1 MNHNY and CDR2 SVGAGI (reference sequence). Unmatched junction bases numbered 6, after V lost 5 bases and J lost 2 bases. The CDR3 sequence is 16 residues long. The CDR3, as DNA: TGTGCCAGCAGTGGACCGGGACAGGGAAACACCGGGGAGCTGTTTTTT. It translates to CASSGPGQGNTGELFF.

The V gene is TRBV4-2, the J gene TRBJ2-5; 8 bases align to TRBD1. The ends lost 8 bases at V and 5 bases at J; junction bases unmatched: 13. Germline-derived CDR1 and CDR2 are LGHNA and YNFKEQ. This CDR3 is built from 15 residues. CDR3 coding DNA: TGTGCCAGCCGGGGAGAGCAGGGGGCATGGGAGACCCAGTACTTC. Translation gives CASRGEQGAWETQYF.

The chain combines TRBV6-5 with TRBJ2-5, with D perhaps TRBD1 or TRBD2 (5 bases each). This CDR3 comprises 16 residues. The V and J ends lost 2 bases and 5 bases respectively, with 18 bases between them. In germline, CDR1 is MNHEY, CDR2 SVGAGI. The CDR3 DNA follows: TGTGCCAGCAGTTACCAGGGACCGCCTTTGGGCGAGACCCAGTACTTC. Its protein product is CASSYQGPPLGETQYF.

The chain joins TRBV7-2 to TRBJ2-1; D is perhaps TRBD1 (6 bases). The CDR3 is 14 amino acids. V dropped 3 bases and J dropped 7 bases, with 13 bases sitting between them. CDR1 SGHTA and CDR2 FQGNSA come from the germline V gene. CDR3: CASSFNRVLNEQFF. CDR3 coding DNA: TGTGCCAGCAGCTTTAACAGGGTATTGAATGAGCAGTTCTTC.

This chain connects TRBV11-2 to TRBJ2-2; D is ambiguous. V lost 2 bases to trimming and J lost 5 bases, with 12 bases between them. Germline V gives CDR1 SGHAT, CDR2 FQNNGV. This CDR3 contains 15 residues. The CDR3 protein is CASSLFFGGTGELFF. The CDR3 DNA sequence: TGTGCCAGCAGCTTATTCTTTGGCGGAACCGGGGAGCTGTTTTTT.

The chain links TRBV11-2 to TRBJ1-1; tentative D call: TRBD1 (6 bases). Trimming took 6 bases from V and 10 from J, leaving 15 bases between them. The CDR3 contains 12 residues. Germline CDR1 SGHAT, CDR2 FQNNGV. The CDR3 loop is CASRPGVGRAFF. CDR3 in DNA: TGTGCCAGCAGACCAGGGGTGGGGAGAGCTTTCTTT.

Only one count was recorded for this clone. The chain recombines TRBV6-6 with TRBJ1-5, with 8 bases matching TRBD1. Germline values: CDR1 MNHNY, CDR2 SVGAGI (reference sequence). V trimming: 4 bases; J trimming: 0 bases; junction bases outside the gene matches: 5. This CDR3 has 16 amino acids. The CDR3 sequence: CASSFGTGDSNQPQHF. CDR3 DNA sequence: TGTGCCAGCAGTTTCGGGACAGGAGATAGCAATCAGCCCCAGCATTTT.

The chain couples TRBV5-5 to TRBJ2-7, with D possibly TRBD1 on 5 matching bases. Trimming took 1 base from V and 1 from J, leaving 9 bases between them. The CDR3 is 14 amino acids. Germline CDR1 is SGHKS and CDR2 is YYEKEE (reference sequence). The CDR3 region has the DNA TGTGCCAGCAGCTTGATGGGGCCTTCCTACGAGCAGTACTTC. Its translation is CASSLMGPSYEQYF.

This clone appeared once. The junction departs from the called germline gene at one end, perhaps through a read error. The CDR3 sequence: CASGFLVGKETQYF. In nucleotides, the CDR3 is TGTGCCAGCGGCTTCCTTGTTGGGAAGGAGACGCAGTATTTT. V and J are TRBV5-4 and TRBJ2-3; no definite D call. The CDR3 totals 14 residues. Germline lookup yields CDR1 SGHNT and CDR2 YYREEE (reference sequence).

This chain links TRBV7-2 with TRBJ1-1, with TRBD1 identical over 9 bases. Losses at the gene ends were 4 bases for V and 5 bases for J; bases not matched to a gene: 5. The CDR3 has 14 residues. Germline V gene lookup returns CDR1 SGHTA and CDR2 FQGNSA. DNA of the CDR3: TGTGCCAGCAGCTATCTCGACAGGGGGACTGAAGCTTTCTTT. It specifies CASSYLDRGTEAFF.

The chain carries TRBV30 and TRBJ1-5, with 9 nucleotides matching TRBD1. The V and J ends lost 3 bases and 8 bases, in that order; junction bases with no gene match: 5. Germline values: CDR1 GTSNPN, CDR2 SVGIG (reference sequence). CDR3 length: 13 amino acids. This CDR3 reads CAWRETGGKPQHF. In nucleotides, the CDR3 is TGTGCCTGGAGAGAAACAGGGGGCAAGCCCCAGCATTTT.

The V call is TRBV28, the J call TRBJ2-4; 9 bases match TRBD1. The ends lost 4 bases at V and 3 bases at J; junction bases unmatched: 7. Germline V gives CDR1 MDHEN, CDR2 SYDVKM. The CDR3 runs 16 residues. The chain's CDR3 is CASSSTGGVDKNIQYF. In nucleotides, the CDR3 is TGTGCCAGCAGTTCGACAGGGGGTGTTGACAAAAACATTCAGTACTTC.

The CDR3 sequence is CASSIQGNNEQFF. CDR3 nucleotide sequence: TGTGCCAGCAGTATCCAGGGGAACAATGAGCAGTTCTTC. The J gene is TRBJ2-1, the V gene TRBV6-1; maybe TRBD1 (6 bases). This CDR3 is 13 amino acids long. V gave up 5 bases and J gave up 5 bases, with 10 bases separating them. CDR1 is MNHNS and CDR2 is SASEGT in the germline V gene.

The V and J genes are TRBV6-5 and TRBJ2-7; D possibly corresponds to TRBD2 (6 bases). The V gene lost 2 bases and the J gene lost 6 bases, with 17 bases spanning the gap. The germline gives CDR1 MNHEY, CDR2 SVGAGI. There are 15 residues in the CDR3. The CDR3 DNA is TGTGCCAGCAGTTACGGGACTGGACCCCCGCGCGAGCAGTACTTC. It translates to CASSYGTGPPREQYF.

The chain combines TRBV28 with TRBJ2-7; the D gene could be TRBD1 or TRBD2 (5 bases each). CDR3 length: 14 amino acids. The V end lost 7 bases, the J end lost 3 bases, and 16 bases lay between the germline ends. Per germline, CDR1 MDHEN and CDR2 SYDVKM. CDR3 sequence (DNA): TGTGCCAGCATCCCGGGGACGGATAACTACGAGCAGTACTTC. It codes for CASIPGTDNYEQYF.

The CDR3 here is CASSLGGIGQETQYF. CDR3 sequence (DNA): TGCGCCAGCAGCTTGGGCGGTATCGGCCAAGAGACCCAGTACTTC. This chain joins TRBV5-1 and TRBJ2-5, with D hard to call. The CDR3 is made up of 15 amino acids. The V gene's germline CDR1 is SGHRS and CDR2 YFSETQ. Trimming pared 0 bases from V and 1 base from J, leaving 10 bases between.

The rearrangement links TRBV7-9 to TRBJ2-7, with D possibly TRBD2 on 6 matching bases. Germline-derived CDR1 and CDR2 are SEHNR and FQNEAQ (reference sequence). V was shortened by 6 bases and J by 3 bases, with 12 bases between the two germline ends. The CDR3 extends over 13 amino acids. The CDR3 DNA sequence: TGTGCCAGCAGTTTACCGGGAGTCTACGAGCAGTACTTC. Translated, it gives CASSLPGVYEQYF.

There are many counts of this clone. This chain links TRBV4-1 with TRBJ2-1; 8 bases are a match to TRBD2. V shed 4 bases and J 5 bases; nucleotides not matched to a gene: 4. CDR3 length: 14 amino acids. Germline-derived CDR1 and CDR2 are MGHRA and YSYEKL. Written as DNA, the CDR3 is TGCGCCAGCAGCCTGACTAGCGCTAACAATGAGCAGTTCTTC. It is translated as CASSLTSANNEQFF.